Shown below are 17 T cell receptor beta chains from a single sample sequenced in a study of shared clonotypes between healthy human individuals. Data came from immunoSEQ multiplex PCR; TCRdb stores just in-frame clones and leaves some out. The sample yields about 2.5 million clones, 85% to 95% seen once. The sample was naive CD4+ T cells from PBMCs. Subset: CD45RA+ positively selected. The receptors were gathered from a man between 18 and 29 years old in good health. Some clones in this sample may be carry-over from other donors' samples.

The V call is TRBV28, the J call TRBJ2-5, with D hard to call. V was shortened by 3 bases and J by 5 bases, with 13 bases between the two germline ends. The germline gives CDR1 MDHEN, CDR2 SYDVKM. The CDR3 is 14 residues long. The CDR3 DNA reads TGTGCCAGCAGTTTTCGCCCCTTGTGGGAGACCCAGTACTTC. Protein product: CASSFRPLWETQYF.

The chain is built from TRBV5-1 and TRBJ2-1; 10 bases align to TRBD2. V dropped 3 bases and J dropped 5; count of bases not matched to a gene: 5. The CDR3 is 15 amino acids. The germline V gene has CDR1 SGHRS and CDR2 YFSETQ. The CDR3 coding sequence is TGCGCCAGCAGCTGGGGACTAGCGATGAACAATGAGCAGTTCTTC. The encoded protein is CASSWGLAMNNEQFF. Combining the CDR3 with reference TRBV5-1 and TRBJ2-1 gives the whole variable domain KAGVTQTPRYLIKTRGQQVTLSCSPISGHRSVSWYQQTPGQGLQFLFEYFSETQRNKGNFPGRFSGRQFSNSRSEMNVSTLELGDSALYLCASSWGLAMNNEQFFGPGTRLTVL.

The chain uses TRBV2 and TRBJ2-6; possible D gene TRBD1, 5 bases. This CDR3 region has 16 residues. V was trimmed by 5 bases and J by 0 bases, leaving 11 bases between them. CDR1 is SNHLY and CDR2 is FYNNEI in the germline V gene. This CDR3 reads CASSFQGISGANVLTF. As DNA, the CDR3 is TGTGCCAGCAGTTTCCAGGGCATCTCTGGGGCCAACGTCCTGACTTTC.

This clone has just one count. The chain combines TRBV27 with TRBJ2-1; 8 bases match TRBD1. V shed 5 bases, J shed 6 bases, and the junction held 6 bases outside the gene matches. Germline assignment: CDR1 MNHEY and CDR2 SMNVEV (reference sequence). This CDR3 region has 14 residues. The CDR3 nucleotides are TGTGCCAGCAGTACGACAGGGGTAGGCAATGAGCAGTTCTTC. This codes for CASSTTGVGNEQFF.

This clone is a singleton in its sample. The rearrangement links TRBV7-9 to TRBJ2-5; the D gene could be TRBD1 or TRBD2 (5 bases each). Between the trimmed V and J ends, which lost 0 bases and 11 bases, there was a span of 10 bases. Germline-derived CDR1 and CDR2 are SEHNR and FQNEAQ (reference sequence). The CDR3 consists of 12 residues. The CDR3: CASSLALGEQYF. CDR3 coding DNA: TGTGCCAGCAGCTTAGCTTTGGGGGAGCAGTACTTC.

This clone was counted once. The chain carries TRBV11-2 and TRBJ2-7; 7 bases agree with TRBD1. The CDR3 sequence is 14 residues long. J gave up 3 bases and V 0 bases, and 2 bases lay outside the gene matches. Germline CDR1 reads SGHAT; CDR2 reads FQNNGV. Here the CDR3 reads CASSLDGDSYEQYF. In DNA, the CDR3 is TGTGCCAGCAGCTTAGATGGGGACAGCTACGAGCAGTACTTC.

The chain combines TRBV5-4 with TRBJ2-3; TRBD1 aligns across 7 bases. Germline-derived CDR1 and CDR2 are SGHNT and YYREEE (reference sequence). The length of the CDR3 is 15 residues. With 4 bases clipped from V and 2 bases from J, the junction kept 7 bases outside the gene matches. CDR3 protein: CASSLQGHLTDTQYF. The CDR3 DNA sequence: TGTGCCAGCAGCCTACAGGGGCACCTCACAGATACGCAGTATTTT.

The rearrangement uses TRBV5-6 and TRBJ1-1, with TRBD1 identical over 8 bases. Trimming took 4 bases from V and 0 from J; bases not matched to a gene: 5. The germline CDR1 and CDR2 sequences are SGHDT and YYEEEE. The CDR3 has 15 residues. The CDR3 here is CASSAAGQVNTEAFF. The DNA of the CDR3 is TGTGCCAGCAGCGCAGCGGGACAGGTGAACACTGAAGCTTTCTTT.

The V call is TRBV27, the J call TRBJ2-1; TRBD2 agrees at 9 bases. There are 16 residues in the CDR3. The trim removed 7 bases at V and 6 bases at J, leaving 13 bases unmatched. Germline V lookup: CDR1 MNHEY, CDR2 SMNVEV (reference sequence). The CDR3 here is CASTRVGLAGTNEQFF. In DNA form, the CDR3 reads TGTGCCAGCACGCGTGTAGGTCTAGCGGGGACCAATGAGCAGTTCTTC.

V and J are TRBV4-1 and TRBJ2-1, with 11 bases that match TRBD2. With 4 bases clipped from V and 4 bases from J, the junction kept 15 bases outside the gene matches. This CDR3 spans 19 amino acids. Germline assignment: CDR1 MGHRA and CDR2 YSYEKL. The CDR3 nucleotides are TGCGCCAGCAGCCTAAAGACTAGCGGGGCGGCCCAGAATTACAATGAGCAGTTCTTC. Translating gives CASSLKTSGAAQNYNEQFF.

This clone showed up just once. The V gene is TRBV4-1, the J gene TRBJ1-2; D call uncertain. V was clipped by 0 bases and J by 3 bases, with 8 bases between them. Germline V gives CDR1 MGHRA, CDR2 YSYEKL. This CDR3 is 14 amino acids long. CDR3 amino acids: CASSQDPTDYGYTF. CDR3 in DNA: TGCGCCAGCAGCCAAGATCCTACGGACTATGGCTACACCTTC.

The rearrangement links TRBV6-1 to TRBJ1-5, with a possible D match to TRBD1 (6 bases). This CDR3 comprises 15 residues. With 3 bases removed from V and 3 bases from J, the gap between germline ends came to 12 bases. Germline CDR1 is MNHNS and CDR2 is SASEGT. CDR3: CASSDRRTDNQPQHF. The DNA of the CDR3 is TGTGCCAGCAGTGATAGGAGGACAGACAATCAGCCCCAGCATTTT.

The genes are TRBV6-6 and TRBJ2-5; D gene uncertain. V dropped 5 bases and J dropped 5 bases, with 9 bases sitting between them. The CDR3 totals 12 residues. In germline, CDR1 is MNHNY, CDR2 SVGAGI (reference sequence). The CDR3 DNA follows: TGTGCCAGCAGTCGATACGGGGAGACCCAGTACTTC. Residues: CASSRYGETQYF.

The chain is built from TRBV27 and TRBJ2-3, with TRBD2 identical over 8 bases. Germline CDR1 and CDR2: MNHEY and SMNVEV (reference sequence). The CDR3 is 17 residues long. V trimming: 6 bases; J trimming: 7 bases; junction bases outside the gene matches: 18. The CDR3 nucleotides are TGTGCCAGCAGCGCTCCAGATAGCGGCCAGCGGGGGCATACGCAGTATTTT. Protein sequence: CASSAPDSGQRGHTQYF.

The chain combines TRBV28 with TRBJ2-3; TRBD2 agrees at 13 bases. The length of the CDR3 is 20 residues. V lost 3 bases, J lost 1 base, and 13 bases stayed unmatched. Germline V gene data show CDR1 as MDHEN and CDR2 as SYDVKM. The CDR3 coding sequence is TGTGCCAGCAGTTTCCTCCGGACTAGCGGGAGCTTGTGGGGCACAGATACGCAGTATTTT. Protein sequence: CASSFLRTSGSLWGTDTQYF.

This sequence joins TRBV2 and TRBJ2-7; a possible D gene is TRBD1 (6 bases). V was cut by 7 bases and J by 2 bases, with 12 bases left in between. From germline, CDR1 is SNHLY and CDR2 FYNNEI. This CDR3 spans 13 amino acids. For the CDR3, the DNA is TGTGCCAGCACCGGGACACCTACCTACGAGCAGTACTTC. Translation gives CASTGTPTYEQYF.

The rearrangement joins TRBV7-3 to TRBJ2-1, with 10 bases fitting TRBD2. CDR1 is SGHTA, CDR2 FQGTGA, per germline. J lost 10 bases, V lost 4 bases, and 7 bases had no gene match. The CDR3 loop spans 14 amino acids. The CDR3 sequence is CASSSPGTSEEQFF. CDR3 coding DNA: TGTGCCAGCAGCTCCCCTGGGACTAGCGAGGAGCAGTTCTTC.